The clone carrying this T cell receptor beta chain was detected ten times or more. Its specificity is not known. The source of the sample is a study of blood T cells in healthy people across ages. Together with a sample-barcoded 5' primer, a J-beta primer mix was included in a second PCR lasting about 7 to 11 cycles. The template-switch adaptor, which had 12 random nucleotides, put a tag on each cDNA molecule. TCRdb ran MiXCR on the 5' RACE reads and lists one entry per CDR3 protein. The sample holds more than 900,000 distinct CDR3 sequences, around 29% seen once. Germline loops: CDR1 SGHAT, CDR2 FQNNGV. Trimming shortened V by 2 bases and J by 4 bases, and 15 bases separated the two germline ends. The CDR3 runs to 15 residues. Study conclusions and caveats: Unsorted PBMC material precluded a definitive naive versus antigen-experienced comparison.

These data were also filed under a second study, of T cells of mothers and their children.

This TCR was sampled from a woman in her thirties or forties in good health. The material sequenced was blood. The V call is TRBV11-2, the J call TRBJ2-7; D tentatively fits TRBD1 or TRBD2 (5 bases each). The CDR3 region is CASSLRVTEGYEQYF. In nucleotides, the CDR3 is TGTGCCAGCAGCTTAAGGGTGACAGAGGGATACGAGCAGTACTTC.